This entry lists 16 T cell receptor beta chains sequenced from one sample in a study of human T cells and chemical hapten exposure. Specified time point: patch test 1, 2 weeks after DPC sensitization. Treatment described: therapeutic diphenylcyclopropenone sensitization with weekly scalp DPC. TCRdb reprocessed the RACE reads via MiXCR and lists one record per CDR3 protein. The table records under 450,000 distinct CDR3 sequences, around 5% of them present only once. Here the sequenced sample was whole blood, taken in connection with sensitization to the hapten diphenylcyclopropenone (DPC). The receptors were sampled from a woman aged 45-59 years with alopecia areata. Some clones in this sample may be carry-over from other donors' samples.

This clonotype came up a few times. This sequence joins TRBV5-1 and TRBJ2-7; the D call may be TRBD1 or TRBD2 (6 bases each). The V gene's germline CDR1 is SGHRS and CDR2 YFSETQ. Trimming took off 4 bases at V and 7 bases at J, with 21 bases between the two ends. This CDR3 is 15 amino acids long. CDR3 in DNA: TGCGCCAGCAGCCTATGGGGGGCCCTCGCGGGAGAGCAGTACTTC. The encoded protein is CASSLWGALAGEQYF.

The sample holds many counts of this clonotype. The gene calls are TRBV12-3 or TRBV12-4 and TRBJ1-6; D is undetermined. CDR3 size: 13 residues. Deletions cut 6 bases from V and 7 bases from J, with 10 bases between. The CDR3 spells CASRHLQNSPLHF. The CDR3 coding sequence is TGTGCCAGCAGACACCTACAGAATTCACCCCTCCACTTT.

The sample holds many counts of this clonotype. The V and J genes are TRBV7-2 and TRBJ2-2, with D tentatively TRBD1 (6 bases). V was clipped by 5 bases and J by 3 bases, with 13 bases between them. CDR3 length: 15 residues. Per the germline V gene, CDR1 is SGHTA and CDR2 is FQGNSA. CDR3 loop: CASSHRQAYTGELFF. Written as DNA, the CDR3 is TGTGCCAGCAGCCACCGACAGGCTTACACCGGGGAGCTGTTTTTT.

This clonotype was counted between two and nine times. This chain uses TRBV20-1 with TRBJ2-1; 7 nucleotides line up with TRBD2. The CDR3 has 13 residues. With 0 bases clipped from V and 7 bases from J, the junction kept 3 bases outside the gene matches. Germline V gene sequence: CDR1 DFQATT, CDR2 SNEGSKA (reference sequence). CDR3 in amino acids: CSARDGGDNEQFF. The CDR3 region has the DNA TGCAGTGCTAGAGATGGGGGGGATAATGAGCAGTTCTTC.

The table lists this clonotype with a few counts. The chain links TRBV7-2 to TRBJ1-4; D is unresolved. Trimming removed 1 base at V and 5 bases at J, with 14 bases between. The CDR3 has 16 amino acids. In germline, CDR1 is SGHTA, CDR2 FQGNSA. CDR3 in DNA: TGTGCCAGCAGCTTAGTCCACACCCAAGTAAATGAAAAACTGTTTTTT. Its protein is CASSLVHTQVNEKLFF.

This clonotype was recorded at least ten times. The chain employs TRBV5-6 and TRBJ1-1, with unresolved D. V dropped 0 bases and J dropped 0 bases, with 12 bases sitting between them. Looked up from germline, CDR1 is SGHDT and CDR2 is YYEEEE. CDR3 length equals 16 residues. The CDR3 coding sequence is TGTGCCAGCAGCTTGGGAGTTCAGGAGTTGAACACTGAAGCTTTCTTT. It yields the protein CASSLGVQELNTEAFF.

The gene calls are TRBV12-3 or TRBV12-4 and TRBJ2-1, with 10 bases aligning to TRBD2. The CDR3 length is 15 residues. Trimming took 5 bases from V and 2 from J; bases not matched to a gene: 3. CDR3 sequence (DNA): TGTGCCAGCAGTGTGAGCGGGGGGGCCTACAATGAGCAGTTCTTC. Its translation: CASSVSGGAYNEQFF.

This clonotype appeared many times. V usage is TRBV20-1 and J usage is TRBJ2-3; tentative D call: TRBD2 (6 bases). The germline V gene has CDR1 DFQATT and CDR2 SNEGSKA (reference sequence). The CDR3 length is 15 residues. The V and J ends lost 6 bases and 1 base respectively, with 17 bases between them. CDR3 sequence (DNA): TGCAGTGCCCCGGGACTGGTGGTGGGCACAGATACGCAGTATTTT. This translates into CSAPGLVVGTDTQYF.

This clonotype was seen at least ten times. The rearrangement joins TRBV29-1 to TRBJ1-1; D uncertain. Germline CDR1 is SQVTM and CDR2 is ANQGSEA. This CDR3 has 12 residues. Trimming cost V 4 bases and J 4 bases, with 10 bases left between them. The CDR3 spells CSVGDISTEAFF. The CDR3 nucleotides are TGCAGCGTTGGAGACATTAGCACTGAAGCTTTCTTT.

V is TRBV19 and J is TRBJ1-5; D unresolved. The CDR3 length is 12 residues. Looked up from germline, CDR1 is LNHDA and CDR2 is SQIVND (reference sequence). V lost 3 bases to trimming and J lost 5 bases, with 5 bases between them. The CDR3 here is CASSINDQPQHF. The CDR3 DNA is TGTGCCAGTAGTATTAACGATCAGCCCCAGCATTTT.

The V call is TRBV20-1, the J call TRBJ2-1; D uncertain. The CDR3 loop spans 13 amino acids. Germline values: CDR1 DFQATT, CDR2 SNEGSKA (reference sequence). Trimming removed 3 bases at V and 0 bases at J, with 6 bases between. For the CDR3, the DNA is TGCAGTGCTAGGACGAGCTCCTACAATGAGCAGTTCTTC. Translated: CSARTSSYNEQFF.

The J gene is TRBJ2-3, the V gene TRBV20-1; D is perhaps TRBD2 (6 bases). V was pared by 3 bases and J by 2 bases, with 18 bases between. This CDR3 comprises 16 residues. Germline lookup yields CDR1 DFQATT and CDR2 SNEGSKA (reference sequence). For the CDR3, the DNA is TGCAGTGCTAGTAAGGAGGGCGGGTTCTACACAGATACGCAGTATTTT. Amino acids: CSASKEGGFYTDTQYF.

This clonotype showed up many times. The gene calls are TRBV27 and TRBJ1-2; D is ambiguous. The germline V gene encodes CDR1 MNHEY and CDR2 SMNVEV (reference sequence). There are 14 residues in the CDR3. The V end was cut by 6 bases, the J end by 7 bases, with 18 bases between. CDR3 amino acids: CASSKPGIRGGYTF. The CDR3 nucleotides read TGTGCCAGCAGCAAACCGGGCATTAGAGGTGGCTACACCTTC.

The chain couples TRBV6-5 to TRBJ2-7, with TRBD2 matching 13 bases. The CDR3 is 15 amino acids. J was trimmed by 3 bases and V by 5 bases; bases with no gene match: 4. Per germline, CDR1 MNHEY and CDR2 SVGAGI. Written as DNA, the CDR3 is TGTGCCAGCAGTCGCCGGACTAGCGGGAGCTACGAGCAGTACTTC. This encodes CASSRRTSGSYEQYF.

This clonotype was counted ten times or more. CDR3 DNA: TGCGCCAGCAGCCAAGATCAAACTTATCAGTTCTTC. It yields the protein CASSQDQTYQFF. The V call is TRBV4-3, the J call TRBJ2-1; D not resolved. Germline V lookup: CDR1 LGHNA, CDR2 YSLEER. The CDR3 consists of 12 residues. V was shortened by 0 bases and J by 13 bases, with 10 bases between the two germline ends.

Ten or more counts support this clonotype. The rearrangement joins TRBV28 to TRBJ1-1, with D perhaps TRBD1 (5 bases). V dropped 3 bases and J dropped 7 bases, with 12 bases sitting between them. This CDR3 contains 13 residues. The germline V gene has CDR1 MDHEN and CDR2 SYDVKM. CDR3 sequence: CASSLMGGFEAFF. CDR3 DNA: TGTGCCAGCAGTTTGATGGGGGGATTTGAAGCTTTCTTT.